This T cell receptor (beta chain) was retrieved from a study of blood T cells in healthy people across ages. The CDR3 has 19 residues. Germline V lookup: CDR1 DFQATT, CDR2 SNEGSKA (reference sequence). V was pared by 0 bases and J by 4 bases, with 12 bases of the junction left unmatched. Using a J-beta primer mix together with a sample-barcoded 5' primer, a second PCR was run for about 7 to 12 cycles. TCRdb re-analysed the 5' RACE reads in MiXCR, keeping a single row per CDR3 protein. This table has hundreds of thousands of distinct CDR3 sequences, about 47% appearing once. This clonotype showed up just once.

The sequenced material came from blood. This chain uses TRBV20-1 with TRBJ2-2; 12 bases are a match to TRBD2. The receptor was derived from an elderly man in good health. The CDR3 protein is CSAREQPLAGGLSTGELFF. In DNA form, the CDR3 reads TGCAGTGCTAGAGAGCAGCCTCTAGCGGGAGGGCTCAGCACCGGGGAGCTGTTTTTT.